The rows below give T cell receptor beta chains drawn from one sample of a study of blood T cell repertoires in COVID-19. The data were produced by immunoSEQ multiplex PCR, yet TCRdb's version contains in-frame clones alone and is incomplete. This sample has 120,000 to 150,000 clones; 70% to 90% occur once, and the top ten carry approximately 8%. Sequencing input: peripheral blood. Receptor source: a woman aged 60 to 75 with COVID-19, enrolled during active disease. CDR3s include the opening cysteine and the closing phenylalanine or tryptophan. The size entry is marked missing in some rows and otherwise reads once, few, many or a size class.

TRBV7-9	NA	TRBJ1-1	CASSLFSGTASLTEAFF
TRBV6-4	NA	TRBJ1-1	CASSLTGATQAFF
TRBV24-1	NA	TRBJ1-5	CATSDPDQPQHF
TRBV5-1	NA	TRBJ1-2	CASSFTGDTTNYGYTF
TRBV6-1	NA	TRBJ2-1	CASSEGTPAGGPNEQFF
TRBV5-1	NA	TRBJ1-6	CASSRGQGANSPLHF
TRBV7-3	NA	TRBJ1-2	CASSPTGGGNYGYTF
TRBV6-5	NA	TRBJ2-1	CATRSGAGGNEQFF
TRBV4-2	NA	TRBJ2-2	CASSQDPGYTGELFF
TRBV7-9	once	TRBJ1-2	CASSSRGRDYGYTF
TRBV12-3/TRBV12-4	few	TRBJ1-1	CASSPGNIF
TRBV5-8	NA	TRBJ1-4	CASSVGQQGTNEKLFF
TRBV6-5	NA	TRBJ1-1	CASSLQGGTEAFF
TRBV10-1	once	TRBJ1-1	CASRRDSGTEAFF
TRBV6-2/TRBV6-3	NA	TRBJ1-2	CASSYGGFGYTF
TRBV30	NA	TRBJ1-6	CAWSVMGHNSPLHF
TRBV11-3	NA	TRBJ1-6	CASRYSTGHNSPLHF
TRBV11-3	NA	TRBJ1-1	CASSSTFDTEAFF
TRBV7-3	NA	TRBJ2-5	CASSLREGETQYF
TRBV5-1	NA	TRBJ1-3	CASRLSGFSGNTIYF
TRBV7-9	NA	TRBJ1-1	CASTLNRGAEAFF
TRBV9	NA	TRBJ1-4	CASSVGLNEKLFF
TRBV4-1	few	TRBJ2-2	CASSQGQNTGELFF
TRBV6-4	NA	TRBJ1-1	CASIIRDREFRNTEAFF